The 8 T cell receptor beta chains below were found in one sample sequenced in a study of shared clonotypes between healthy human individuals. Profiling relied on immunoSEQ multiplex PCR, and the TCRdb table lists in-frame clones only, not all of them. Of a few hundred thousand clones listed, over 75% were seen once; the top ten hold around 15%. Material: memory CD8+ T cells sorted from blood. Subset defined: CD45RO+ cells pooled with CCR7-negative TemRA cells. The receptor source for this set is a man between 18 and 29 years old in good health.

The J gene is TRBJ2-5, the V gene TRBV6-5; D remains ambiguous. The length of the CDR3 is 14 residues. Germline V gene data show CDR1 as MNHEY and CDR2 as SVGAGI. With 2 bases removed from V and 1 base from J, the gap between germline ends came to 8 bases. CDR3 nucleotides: TGTGCCAGCAGTTACGGGCAGCCCCAAGAGACCCAGTACTTC. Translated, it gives CASSYGQPQETQYF.

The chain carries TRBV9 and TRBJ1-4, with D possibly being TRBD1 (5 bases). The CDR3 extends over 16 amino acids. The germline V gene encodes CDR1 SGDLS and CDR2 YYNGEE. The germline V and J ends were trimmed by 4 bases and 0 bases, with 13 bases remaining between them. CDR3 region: CASSPKTAATNEKLFF. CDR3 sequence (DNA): TGTGCCAGCAGCCCCAAGACAGCTGCAACTAATGAAAAACTGTTTTTT.

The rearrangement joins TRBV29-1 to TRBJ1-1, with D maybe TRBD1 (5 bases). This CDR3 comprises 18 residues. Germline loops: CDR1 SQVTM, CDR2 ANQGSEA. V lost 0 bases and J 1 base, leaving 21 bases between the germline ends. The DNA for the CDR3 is TGCAGCGTTGAAGACGAGCCAACCACGGGACTTCGGAACACTGAAGCTTTCTTT. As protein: CSVEDEPTTGLRNTEAFF.

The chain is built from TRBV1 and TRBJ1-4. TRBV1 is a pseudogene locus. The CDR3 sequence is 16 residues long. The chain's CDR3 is CTSSQVEDGTNEKLFF. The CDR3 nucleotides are TGCACCAGCAGCCAAGTAGAGGACGGAACTAATGAAAAACTGTTTTTT.

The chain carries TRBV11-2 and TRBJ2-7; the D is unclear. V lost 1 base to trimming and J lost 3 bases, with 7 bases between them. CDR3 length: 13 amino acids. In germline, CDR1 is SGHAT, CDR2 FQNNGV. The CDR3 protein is CASSLAGFYEQYF. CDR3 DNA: TGTGCCAGCAGCTTAGCTGGGTTCTACGAGCAGTACTTC.

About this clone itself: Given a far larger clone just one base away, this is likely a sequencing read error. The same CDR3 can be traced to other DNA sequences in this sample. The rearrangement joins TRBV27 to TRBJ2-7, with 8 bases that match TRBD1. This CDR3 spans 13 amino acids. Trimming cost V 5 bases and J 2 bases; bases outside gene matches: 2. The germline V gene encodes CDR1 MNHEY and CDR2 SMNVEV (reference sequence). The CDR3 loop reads CASSVQGAYEQYF. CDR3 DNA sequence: TGTGCCAGCAGTGTACAGGGGGCCTACGAGCAGTACTTC.

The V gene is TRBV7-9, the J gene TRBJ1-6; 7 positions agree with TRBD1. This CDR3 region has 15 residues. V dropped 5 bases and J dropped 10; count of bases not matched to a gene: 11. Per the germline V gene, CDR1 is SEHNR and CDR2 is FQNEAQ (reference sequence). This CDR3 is CASSGNSGGGSPLHF. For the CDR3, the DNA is TGTGCCAGCAGCGGGAACTCAGGGGGAGGATCACCCCTCCACTTT.

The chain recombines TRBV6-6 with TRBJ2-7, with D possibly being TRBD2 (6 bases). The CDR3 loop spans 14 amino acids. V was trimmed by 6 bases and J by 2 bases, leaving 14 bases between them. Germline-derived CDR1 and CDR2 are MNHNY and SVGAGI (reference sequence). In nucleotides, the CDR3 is TGTGCCAGCAGCCCGGCCGGGGGTCCCTACGAGCAGTACTTC. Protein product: CASSPAGGPYEQYF.